Presented here are 22 T cell receptor beta chains from one specimen sequenced in a study of shared clonotypes between healthy human individuals. Clones were sequenced by immunoSEQ multiplex PCR, and TCRdb holds only the in-frame ones, with some missing. The table includes over 2 million clones, 85% to 95% detected once. The source material was naive CD4+ T cells from PBMCs. Stated subset: CD45RA+ positively selected. These receptors originate from a man between 18 and 29 years old in good health. Some clones in this sample may be carry-over from other donors' samples.

The chain combines TRBV7-9 with TRBJ2-7; 7 nucleotides align to TRBD1. CDR1 and CDR2 from the germline V gene are SEHNR and FQNEAQ (reference sequence). Germline trimming cut 6 bases from V and 0 bases from J; bases unmatched to any gene: 8. The CDR3 is 15 amino acids. CDR3 sequence reads: CASRPIRQGSYEQYF. CDR3 DNA: TGTGCCAGCAGACCTATTCGACAGGGCTCCTACGAGCAGTACTTC.

The chain employs TRBV29-1 and TRBJ2-7; D remains ambiguous. This CDR3 is 13 amino acids long. CDR1 and CDR2 (germline): SQVTM, ANQGSEA. V lost 4 bases to trimming and J lost 0 bases, with 10 bases between them. CDR3 DNA sequence: TGCAGCGTTGTACCGCTAAGCTCCTACGAGCAGTACTTC. The encoded protein is CSVVPLSSYEQYF.

The V call is TRBV28, the J call TRBJ2-1; 16 bases align to TRBD2. This CDR3 is 18 amino acids long. V lost 7 bases to trimming and J lost 7 bases; unmatched junction nucleotides: 13. The germline V gene encodes CDR1 MDHEN and CDR2 SYDVKM. CDR3: CASTPGTSGRAARNEQFF. The CDR3, as DNA: TGTGCCAGCACCCCCGGGACTAGCGGGAGGGCCGCTCGGAATGAGCAGTTCTTC.

The V call is TRBV4-2, the J call TRBJ2-7, with 9 bases that match TRBD1. The V segment lost 4 bases and the J segment 3 bases; nucleotides outside the gene matches: 7. The CDR3 loop spans 15 amino acids. The germline V gene has CDR1 LGHNA and CDR2 YNFKEQ. CDR3 protein: CASSLTTGGNYEQYF. In DNA form, the CDR3 reads TGTGCCAGCAGCCTTACCACAGGGGGCAACTACGAGCAGTACTTC.

V gene TRBV28 combines with J gene TRBJ1-5; perhaps TRBD1 as D (6 bases). The CDR3 covers 13 residues. Looked up from germline, CDR1 is MDHEN and CDR2 is SYDVKM. V was trimmed by 4 bases and J by 7 bases, leaving 11 bases between them. The CDR3 reads CASSYRAQQPQHF. CDR3 DNA: TGTGCCAGCAGTTACAGGGCTCAACAGCCCCAGCATTTT.

The V call is TRBV9, the J call TRBJ2-7, with D possibly being TRBD1 or TRBD2 (6 bases each). V was pared by 3 bases and J by 6 bases, with 16 bases between. CDR1 is SGDLS and CDR2 is YYNGEE in the germline V gene. The CDR3 runs 14 residues. The CDR3 reads CASSAGGASPEQYF. In DNA, the CDR3 is TGTGCCAGCAGCGCCGGGGGCGCTAGCCCCGAGCAGTACTTC.

CDR3 residues: CASSLMGGGYTF. The CDR3 bases are TGTGCCAGCAGCCTTATGGGCGGAGGCTACACCTTC. This sequence joins TRBV5-4 and TRBJ1-2; D is uncertain. Germline V gene data show CDR1 as SGHNT and CDR2 as YYREEE (reference sequence). Trimming removed 4 bases from V and 8 bases from J, with 12 bases in between. The CDR3 extends over 12 amino acids.

This clone was seen a few times. V gene TRBV5-1 combines with J gene TRBJ1-2; D unclear. The CDR3 is 14 residues long. Between the trimmed V and J ends, which lost 2 bases and 3 bases, there was a span of 11 bases. The germline V gene has CDR1 SGHRS and CDR2 YFSETQ. The DNA for the CDR3 is TGCGCCAGCAGCTTCTCGGGGTTCGACTATGGCTACACCTTC. Translating it yields CASSFSGFDYGYTF. Variable domain in full (rest from reference TRBV5-1 and TRBJ1-2): KAGVTQTPRYLIKTRGQQVTLSCSPISGHRSVSWYQQTPGQGLQFLFEYFSETQRNKGNFPGRFSGRQFSNSRSEMNVSTLELGDSALYLCASSFSGFDYGYTFGSGTRLTVV.

Only one count was recorded for this clone. The chain uses TRBV27 and TRBJ2-1; D ambiguous. CDR3 size: 12 residues. Trimming pared 6 bases from V and 7 bases from J, leaving 10 bases between. Looked up from germline, CDR1 is MNHEY and CDR2 is SMNVEV (reference sequence). The CDR3 protein is CASRGWRNEQFF. For the CDR3, the DNA is TGTGCCAGCAGGGGCTGGCGGAATGAGCAGTTCTTC.

The gene calls are TRBV6-1 and TRBJ2-7; 8 bases match TRBD2. CDR1 is MNHNS and CDR2 is SASEGT in the germline V gene. V lost 3 bases and J lost 6; bases outside the gene matches: 7. The CDR3 has 14 amino acids. The CDR3 loop is CASSDPRRGGEQYF. CDR3 nucleotide sequence: TGTGCCAGCAGTGATCCCCGACGGGGGGGCGAGCAGTACTTC.

CDR3: CAWNPGHLSGYTF. In DNA form, the CDR3 reads TGTGCCTGGAATCCTGGACATCTCTCGGGCTACACCTTC. The chain couples TRBV30 to TRBJ1-2; possibly TRBD1 for D (5 bases). The CDR3 is 13 residues long. V was trimmed by 4 bases and J by 8 bases, leaving 17 bases between them. The V gene's germline CDR1 is GTSNPN and CDR2 SVGIG (reference sequence). Supplemented by reference TRBV30 and TRBJ1-2, the full variable domain reads SQTIHQWPATLVQPVGSPLSLECTVEGTSNPNLYWYRQAAGRGLQLLFYSVGIGQISSEVPQNLSASRPQDRQFILSSKKLLLSDSGFYLCAWNPGHLSGYTFGSGTRLTVV.

This clone was observed a handful of times. The J gene is TRBJ1-1, the V gene TRBV19; TRBD1 agrees at 7 bases. The CDR3 consists of 15 residues. Germline CDR1 and CDR2: LNHDA and SQIVND (reference sequence). J was trimmed by 0 bases and V by 5 bases; bases with no gene match: 6. The CDR3 loop reads CASSPGTAMNTEAFF. The CDR3 nucleotides read TGTGCCAGTAGTCCCGGGACAGCCATGAACACTGAAGCTTTCTTT.

The rearrangement links TRBV6-6 to TRBJ1-1; 7 bases fit TRBD1. The length of the CDR3 is 13 residues. Trimming at V came to 6 bases and at J to 2 bases, leaving 3 bases not matched to a gene. Germline-derived CDR1 and CDR2 are MNHNY and SVGAGI (reference sequence). The CDR3 here is CASRTGINTEAFF. The CDR3 coding sequence is TGTGCCAGCAGGACAGGGATTAACACTGAAGCTTTCTTT.

The table lists this clone with a few counts. The sample carries other DNA sequences with the same CDR3. The chain's CDR3 is CASTGNTEAFF. CDR3 bases: TGTGCCAGCACGGGGAACACTGAAGCTTTCTTT. The chain carries TRBV6-5 and TRBJ1-1; D call uncertain. The germline V gene has CDR1 MNHEY and CDR2 SVGAGI. V lost 7 bases and J 1 base, leaving 4 bases between the germline ends. This CDR3 comprises 11 residues.

The chain uses TRBV28 and TRBJ2-1, with TRBD2 as a possible D gene (6 bases). CDR3 length equals 15 residues. Germline V gene data show CDR1 as MDHEN and CDR2 as SYDVKM. The V end lost 7 bases, the J end lost 4 bases, and 17 bases lay between the germline ends. This CDR3 reads CASISGGEYYNEQFF. DNA for the CDR3: TGTGCCAGCATTAGCGGCGGGGAATATTACAATGAGCAGTTCTTC. The entire variable domain, with the rest obtained from reference TRBV28 and TRBJ2-1, is as follows: DVKVTQSSRYLVKRTGEKVFLECVQDMDHENMFWYRQDPGLGLRLIYFSYDVKMKEKGDIPEGYSVSREKKERFSLILESASTNQTSMYLCASISGGEYYNEQFFGPGTRLTVL.

The chain uses TRBV7-9 and TRBJ1-3; TRBD1 agrees at 7 bases. The V gene end was trimmed by 5 bases and the J gene end by 4 bases; junction bases not matched to a gene: 8. CDR3 size: 15 residues. Germline V gives CDR1 SEHNR, CDR2 FQNEAQ (reference sequence). The CDR3: CASSPDRPQGNTIYF. The CDR3 DNA reads TGTGCCAGCAGCCCGGACAGGCCCCAGGGAAACACCATATATTTT. The entire variable domain, with the rest obtained from reference TRBV7-9 and TRBJ1-3, is as follows: DTGVSQNPRHKITKRGQNVTFRCDPISEHNRLYWYRQTLGQGPEFLTYFQNEAQLEKSRLLSDRFSAERPKGSFSTLEIQRTEQGDSAMYLCASSPDRPQGNTIYFGEGSWLTVV.

CDR3 bases: TGTGCCAGCAGGATTAGGGCAGGAAGCTCCTACAATGAGCAGTTCTTC. Protein: CASRIRAGSSYNEQFF. V usage is TRBV5-4 and J usage is TRBJ2-1, with D unresolved. The ends were cut back, 5 bases at V and 0 bases at J, with 15 bases in the middle. The CDR3 spans 16 residues. The V gene's germline CDR1 is SGHNT and CDR2 YYREEE (reference sequence).

The V and J genes are TRBV9 and TRBJ1-2, with D unclear. Trimming left V 4 bases short and J 6 bases short, with 16 bases between. The CDR3 is 14 residues long. The V gene's germline CDR1 is SGDLS and CDR2 YYNGEE. DNA of the CDR3: TGTGCCAGCAGCCCACGTCCGACGGCCAATGGCTACACCTTC. The encoded protein is CASSPRPTANGYTF. Based on the CDR3 plus reference TRBV9 and TRBJ1-2, the full variable domain is DSGVTQTPKHLITATGQRVTLRCSPRSGDLSVYWYQQSLDQGLQFLIQYYNGEERAKGNILERFSAQQFPDLHSELNLSSLELGDSALYFCASSPRPTANGYTFGSGTRLTVV.

This clone was picked up one time. In nucleotides, the CDR3 is TGTGCCAGCTCACCTACCGTGCTGGGACAGGGAAACACCATATATTTT. Translated, it gives CASSPTVLGQGNTIYF. The chain links TRBV18 to TRBJ1-3; the match to TRBD1 covers 7 bases. The CDR3 has 16 residues. V lost 3 bases and J lost 4; bases outside the gene matches: 9. Germline values: CDR1 KGHSH, CDR2 LQKENI.

The gene calls are TRBV4-1 and TRBJ1-1; D remains ambiguous. The CDR3 runs 16 residues. Germline V gene lookup returns CDR1 MGHRA and CDR2 YSYEKL. V gave up 1 base and J gave up 0 bases, with 12 bases separating them. In DNA form, the CDR3 reads TGCGCCAGCAGCCAAGGCCGGGCCACCTTGAACACTGAAGCTTTCTTT. Its translation: CASSQGRATLNTEAFF.

CDR3 residues: CASSLNGDTQYF. DNA for the CDR3: TGTGCCAGCAGCTTAAATGGAGATACGCAGTATTTT. The rearrangement links TRBV7-3 to TRBJ2-3; D not certain. The CDR3 has 12 residues. Trimming took 1 base from V and 5 from J, leaving 4 bases between them. From germline, CDR1 is SGHTA and CDR2 FQGTGA.

This chain uses TRBV30 with TRBJ2-1; weak D call: TRBD1 (5 bases). The CDR3 consists of 13 residues. Germline CDR1 GTSNPN, CDR2 SVGIG (reference sequence). The V and J ends lost 3 bases and 9 bases respectively, with 15 bases between them. The CDR3 DNA is TGTGCCTGGAGGGCGGCAGGGCTGTTTGAGCAGTTCTTC. This sequence encodes CAWRAAGLFEQFF.